These 21 T cell receptor beta chains originate from one sample sequenced in a study of T cell changes during pregnancy in multiple sclerosis (dated by TCRdb to between 2018 and 2021). Library prep was done by the immunoSEQ multiplex PCR assay. This immuneACCESS table, as held by TCRdb, lists in-frame sequences with V and J called but not all clones. Of the missing ones, under half trace to an unresolved V gene in checked studies; the others have no known cause. Across this sample there are tens of thousands of clones, with less than 95% seen only once. Approximately 6.6% of the sample is in the top ten clones. Source: peripheral blood, taken in the third trimester of pregnancy. Receptors originate from a female donor in good health, enrolled as a control in a pregnancy study.

The chain couples TRBV13 to TRBJ1-3; D unclear. CDR1 and CDR2 from the germline V gene are PRHDT and FYEKMQ (reference sequence). V lost 5 bases, J lost 4 bases, and 9 bases lay in between. The CDR3 is 13 residues long. The chain's CDR3 is CASSPGRGNTIYF. The CDR3 nucleotides read TGTGCCAGCAGCCCCGGCAGGGGAAACACCATATATTTT.

This chain links TRBV7-2 with TRBJ2-7, with 8 bases matching TRBD2. The germline V gene has CDR1 SGHTA and CDR2 FQGNSA. V was pared by 0 bases and J by 2 bases, with 9 bases of the junction left unmatched. The length of the CDR3 is 17 residues. The CDR3 reads CASSLALSSGATYEQYF. The CDR3 nucleotides are TGTGCCAGCAGCTTAGCGCTAAGTAGCGGGGCGACCTACGAGCAGTACTTC.

This chain uses TRBV11-2 with TRBJ2-5; TRBD2 matches at 10 bases. The V and J ends lost 5 bases and 5 bases, in that order; junction bases with no gene match: 8. The CDR3 length is 15 residues. Germline CDR1 SGHAT, CDR2 FQNNGV. The CDR3 region has the DNA TGTGCCAGCAGCGGATTAGCGGGGGGCCGGGAGACCCAGTACTTC. It is translated as CASSGLAGGRETQYF.

Details on this clone: Other DNA sequences in this sample translate to the same CDR3. The V call is TRBV30, the J call TRBJ1-1; D gene ambiguous. Trimming left V 3 bases short and J 6 bases short, with 11 bases between. The germline CDR1 and CDR2 sequences are GTSNPN and SVGIG (reference sequence). The CDR3 length is 12 residues. For the CDR3, the DNA is TGTGCCTGGAGCGCAGGAGGGCCTGAAGCTTTCTTT. Protein sequence: CAWSAGGPEAFF. The full variable domain, in which reference TRBV30 and TRBJ1-1 provide the parts outside the CDR3, is SQTIHQWPATLVQPVGSPLSLECTVEGTSNPNLYWYRQAAGRGLQLLFYSVGIGQISSEVPQNLSASRPQDRQFILSSKKLLLSDSGFYLCAWSAGGPEAFFGQGTRLTVV.

This clone was seen repeatedly, ten times or more. The J gene is TRBJ2-7, the V gene TRBV4-3; TRBD1 agrees at 7 bases. CDR1 is LGHNA and CDR2 is YSLEER in the germline V gene. This CDR3 is 15 amino acids long. After removal of 4 bases from V and 1 base from J, the junction contained 7 bases not matched to a gene. For the CDR3, the DNA is TGCGCCAGCAGCCTCGGGCAGGGGGATTCCTACGAGCAGTACTTC. This sequence encodes CASSLGQGDSYEQYF.

The rearrangement joins TRBV5-6 to TRBJ2-5, with 7 bases identical to TRBD1. This CDR3 has 17 amino acids. With 4 bases clipped from V and 2 bases from J, the junction kept 14 bases outside the gene matches. Looked up from germline, CDR1 is SGHDT and CDR2 is YYEEEE. CDR3 sequence: CASSLKKQGTDQETQYF. In DNA form, the CDR3 reads TGTGCCAGCAGCCTCAAGAAACAGGGGACGGATCAAGAGACCCAGTACTTC.

The chain combines TRBV4-3 with TRBJ2-3, with D possibly being TRBD2 (7 bases). Germline V lookup: CDR1 LGHNA, CDR2 YSLEER. The CDR3 extends over 17 amino acids. The V end lost 3 bases, the J end lost 1 base, and 17 bases lay between the germline ends. The CDR3 reads CASSQVGVGGGTDTQYF. In DNA form, the CDR3 reads TGCGCCAGCAGCCAGGTCGGAGTAGGGGGGGGCACAGATACGCAGTATTTT.

The rearrangement uses TRBV6-5 and TRBJ2-7; the match to TRBD2 covers 13 bases. With 7 bases clipped from V and 4 bases from J, the junction kept 4 bases outside the gene matches. This CDR3 is 14 amino acids long. In germline, CDR1 is MNHEY, CDR2 SVGAGI. CDR3 sequence reads: CASTPLAGGYEQYF. In nucleotides, the CDR3 is TGTGCCAGCACCCCACTAGCGGGGGGGTACGAGCAGTACTTC.

CDR3 in amino acids: CATQTSGGAETQYF. The CDR3 DNA follows: TGTGCCACCCAGACTAGCGGGGGTGCGGAGACCCAGTACTTC. J is TRBJ2-5 and V is TRBV19; 12 positions match TRBD2. With V trimmed by 10 bases and J by 5 bases, 8 bases remained unmatched. Per germline, CDR1 LNHDA and CDR2 SQIVND (reference sequence). The CDR3 sequence is 14 residues long.

The chain is built from TRBV27 and TRBJ2-5; tentative D call: TRBD1 (5 bases). Germline V gene lookup returns CDR1 MNHEY and CDR2 SMNVEV (reference sequence). The CDR3 covers 14 residues. V shed 5 bases and J shed 2 bases, with 12 bases lying between them. The CDR3 is CASSLRQSQETQYF. DNA for the CDR3: TGTGCCAGCAGTCTCCGACAGAGTCAAGAGACCCAGTACTTC.

V and J are TRBV6-5 and TRBJ2-3, with TRBD2 matching over 9 bases. Germline V CDR1 and CDR2: MNHEY, SVGAGI. The CDR3 runs to 14 residues. V shed 6 bases, J shed 4 bases, and the junction held 5 bases outside the gene matches. CDR3 nucleotides: TGTGCCAGCAGGAATAGCGGGAGCGCAGATACGCAGTATTTT. Translating it yields CASRNSGSADTQYF.

The CDR3 DNA is TGTGCCTGGAGTAAGCCGGGACAGTTCCCTTCGGACGGGCAGTACTTC. Protein: CAWSKPGQFPSDGQYF. V usage is TRBV30 and J usage is TRBJ2-7; 7 bases fit TRBD1. After removal of 2 bases from V and 9 bases from J, the junction contained 19 bases not matched to a gene. CDR1 GTSNPN and CDR2 SVGIG come from the germline V gene (reference sequence). This CDR3 contains 16 residues.

V usage is TRBV5-4 and J usage is TRBJ1-1; 8 bases match TRBD1. Trimming removed 4 bases from V and 3 bases from J; junction bases left unmatched: 8. Germline CDR1 and CDR2: SGHNT and YYREEE (reference sequence). This CDR3 is 15 amino acids long. The CDR3 loop reads CASSVGQGLDTEAFF. The CDR3 nucleotides are TGTGCCAGCAGCGTAGGACAGGGCTTAGACACTGAAGCTTTCTTT.

The gene calls are TRBV10-2 and TRBJ1-5; possible D gene TRBD1, 5 bases. The CDR3 spans 13 residues. From germline, CDR1 is WSHSY and CDR2 SAAADI. Deletions cut 8 bases from V and 6 bases from J, with 14 bases between. The CDR3 reads CASGGGVGQPQHF. CDR3 sequence (DNA): TGCGCCAGCGGGGGAGGGGTTGGTCAGCCCCAGCATTTT.

The CDR3 DNA reads TGTGCCAGCAGATCGCAGGGATCCGGGGAGCTGTTTTTT. It codes for CASRSQGSGELFF. The gene calls are TRBV9 and TRBJ2-2, with D possibly TRBD1 on 5 matching bases. Germline CDR1 reads SGDLS; CDR2 reads YYNGEE. This CDR3 region has 13 residues. V lost 5 bases to trimming and J lost 6 bases, with 11 bases between them.

This chain joins TRBV10-3 and TRBJ1-1; D perhaps matches TRBD1 (6 bases). Germline CDR1 is ENHRY and CDR2 is SYGVKD. V was clipped by 6 bases and J by 3 bases, with 14 bases between them. The CDR3 loop spans 14 amino acids. DNA of the CDR3: TGTGCCATCAGCCTGGGGGGGGGCGACACTGAAGCTTTCTTT. Translating it yields CAISLGGGDTEAFF.

The rearrangement uses TRBV4-3 and TRBJ1-1; the D is unclear. The germline V gene encodes CDR1 LGHNA and CDR2 YSLEER. V gave up 5 bases and J gave up 5 bases, with 12 bases separating them. The CDR3 has 13 residues. The CDR3 region is CASSAKPGTEAFF. The CDR3 DNA follows: TGCGCCAGCAGCGCCAAACCGGGGACTGAAGCTTTCTTT.

The chain is built from TRBV12-5 and TRBJ1-2; 8 positions match TRBD1. The CDR3 consists of 14 residues. Germline CDR1 and CDR2: LGHNT and FRNRAP. The junction had 8 bases not matched to a gene; V was cut back by 5 bases and J by 6 bases. The CDR3 loop is CASGLGQGEHGYTF. Here the CDR3 DNA reads TGTGCTAGTGGTCTTGGACAGGGTGAGCATGGCTACACCTTC.

The chain has TRBV13 and TRBJ2-1; TRBD1 matches 7 bases. The CDR3 totals 17 residues. Germline V gene sequence: CDR1 PRHDT, CDR2 FYEKMQ (reference sequence). With V trimmed by 3 bases and J by 3 bases, 11 bases remained unmatched. CDR3 residues: CASSFGDRKVGYNEQFF. In nucleotides, the CDR3 is TGTGCCAGCAGCTTTGGGGACAGAAAAGTTGGCTACAATGAGCAGTTCTTC.

The genes are TRBV18 and TRBJ1-5; 8 bases agree with TRBD1. The trim removed 3 bases at V and 0 bases at J, leaving 4 bases unmatched. CDR1 is KGHSH and CDR2 is LQKENI in the germline V gene. The CDR3 has 16 residues. The CDR3 sequence: CASSPGQVGSNQPQHF. The CDR3 DNA sequence: TGTGCCAGCTCACCGGGACAGGTGGGTAGCAATCAGCCCCAGCATTTT.

The chain has TRBV5-1 and TRBJ1-2; 10 bases align to TRBD1. Germline assignment: CDR1 SGHRS and CDR2 YFSETQ. With V trimmed by 4 bases and J by 5 bases, 2 bases remained unmatched. The CDR3 contains 13 residues. DNA of the CDR3: TGCGCCAGCAGCGCGGGACAGGGGTATGGCTACACCTTC. The encoded protein is CASSAGQGYGYTF.